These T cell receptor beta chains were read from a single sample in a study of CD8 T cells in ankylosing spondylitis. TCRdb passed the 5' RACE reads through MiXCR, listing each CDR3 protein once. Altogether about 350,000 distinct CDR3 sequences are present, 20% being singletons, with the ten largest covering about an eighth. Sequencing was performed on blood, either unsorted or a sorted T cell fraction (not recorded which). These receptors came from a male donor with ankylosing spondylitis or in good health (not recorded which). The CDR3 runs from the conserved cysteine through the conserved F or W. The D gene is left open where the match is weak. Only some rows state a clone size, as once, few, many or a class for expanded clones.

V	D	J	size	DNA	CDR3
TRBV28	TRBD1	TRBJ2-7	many	TGTGCCAGCACCGGGACAGGGAACTACGAGCAGTACTTC	CASTGTGNYEQYF
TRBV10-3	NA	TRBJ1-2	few	TGTGCCATCAGTGAGTCTGAGGGTTACTATGGCTACACCTTC	CAISESEGYYGYTF
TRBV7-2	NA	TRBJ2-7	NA	TGTGCCAGCAGCGCTACTACTGGGAGCGCCTACGAGCAGTACTTC	CASSATTGSAYEQYF
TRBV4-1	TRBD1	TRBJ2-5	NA	TGCGCCAGCAGCCACCTTTCCGACAGGGGAGAGACCCAGTACTTC	CASSHLSDRGETQYF
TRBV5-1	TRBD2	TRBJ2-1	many	TGCGCCAGCAGCTTGGAGGCTAGCGGGAGCTCCTACAATGAGCAGTTCTTC	CASSLEASGSSYNEQFF
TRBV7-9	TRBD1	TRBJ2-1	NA	TGTGCCAGCAGCATAAGACAGGGGCTTCGTCTTGAGCAGTTCTTC	CASSIRQGLRLEQFF
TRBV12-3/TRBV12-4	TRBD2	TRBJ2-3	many	TGTGCCAGCAGTATTAGCGGGGCAGGCACAGATACGCAGTATTTT	CASSISGAGTDTQYF
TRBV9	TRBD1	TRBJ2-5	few	TGTGCCAGCAGCGCCCTTGGGCAGGGGGCGCAAGAGACCCAGTACTTC	CASSALGQGAQETQYF
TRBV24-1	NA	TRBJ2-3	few	TGTGCCACCAGTGATAGGGCGGGACGTAAAGATACGCAGTATTTT	CATSDRAGRKDTQYF
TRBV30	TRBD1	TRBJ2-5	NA	TGTGCCTCTTGGACAGGGCAAGAGACCCAGTACTTC	CASWTGQETQYF
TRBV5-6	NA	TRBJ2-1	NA	TGTGCCAGCAGCTTGGTCGGGGACTCGAGAACTTTCTTC	CASSLVGDSRTFF
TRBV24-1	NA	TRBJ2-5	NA	TGTGCCACCAGTGATTTGGAAGAGACCCAGTACTTC	CATSDLEETQYF
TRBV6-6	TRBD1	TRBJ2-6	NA	TGTGCCAGCAGTGGTAGGACGGGACAGGGGGCGTATGGGGCCAACGTCCTGACTTTC	CASSGRTGQGAYGANVLTF
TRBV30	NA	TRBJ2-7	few	TGTGCCTGGAGTGTTCCTCAGGGGAATACCTACGAGCAGTACTTC	CAWSVPQGNTYEQYF
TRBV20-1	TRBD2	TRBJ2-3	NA	TGCAGTGCTAGGTCTCAGCGGGGGAGCACAGATACGCAGTATTTT	CSARSQRGSTDTQYF
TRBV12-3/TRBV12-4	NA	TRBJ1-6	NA	TGTGCCAGCAGCCCCGAGGGTAGGGGTGGTAATTCACCCCTCCACTTT	CASSPEGRGGNSPLHF
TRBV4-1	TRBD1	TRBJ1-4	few	TGCGCCAGCAATCGGACGCCAGGGGGGTCCGTTAATGAAAAACTGTTTTTT	CASNRTPGGSVNEKLFF
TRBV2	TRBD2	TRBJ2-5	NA	TGTGCCAGCAGAGGCGGCGGGGGGCCGGTGGAGACCCAGTACTTC	CASRGGGGPVETQYF
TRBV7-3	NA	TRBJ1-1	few	TGTGCCAGCAGCTTAACAATTGAGACAGAAGCTTTCTTT	CASSLTIETEAFF
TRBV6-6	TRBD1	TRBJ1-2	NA	TGTGCCAGCACCGGAGGACAGGGTGGTGGCTACACCTTC	CASTGGQGGGYTF
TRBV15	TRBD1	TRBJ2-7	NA	TGTGCCACCAGCACTCAACTCGCGGTCGACAGGGGTTTGGACGAGCAGTACTTC	CATSTQLAVDRGLDEQYF
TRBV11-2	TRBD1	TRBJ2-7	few	TGTGCCAGCAGCTTAGCCCACGGGACAGCCTACGAGCAGTACTTC	CASSLAHGTAYEQYF
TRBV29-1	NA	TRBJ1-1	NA	TGCAGCGTTGAAGATCTGAGGGACACTGAAGCTTTCTTT	CSVEDLRDTEAFF
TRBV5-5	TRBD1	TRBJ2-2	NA	TGTGCCAGCAGCTTTGGGGGACAGGGGACTGGCACCGGAGAGCTGTTTTTT	CASSFGGQGTGTGELFF
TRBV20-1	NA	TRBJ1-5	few	TGCAGTGCTATCCGGACAAGTGAAAGCAATCAGCCCCAGCATTTT	CSAIRTSESNQPQHF
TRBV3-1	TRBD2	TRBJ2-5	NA	TGTGCCAGCAGCCCCTTAAGCGGGGGGGTTGGGGAGACCCAGTACTTC	CASSPLSGGVGETQYF
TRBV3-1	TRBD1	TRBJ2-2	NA	TGTGCCAGCAGCCAAGATATAGGACAGGGTCAATACGTAATTGGCGCCGGGGAGCTGTTTTTT	CASSQDIGQGQYVIGAGELFF
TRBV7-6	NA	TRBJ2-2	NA	TGTGCCAGCAGCCCACCGCACACCGGGGAGCTGTTTTTT	CASSPPHTGELFF
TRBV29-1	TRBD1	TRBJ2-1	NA	TGCAGCAGTACAGGGGGAGGCAATGAGCAGGTCTTC	CSSTGGGNEQVF
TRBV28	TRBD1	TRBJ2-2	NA	TGTGCCAGCAGTCCGACAGGGTGGGCCGGGGAGCTGTTTTTT	CASSPTGWAGELFF
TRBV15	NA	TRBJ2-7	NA	TGTGCCACCAGCAGAGTAGGTACAGAGCAGTACTTC	CATSRVGTEQYF
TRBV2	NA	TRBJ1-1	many	TGTGCCAGCAGTGAAGCTGAAGCTTTCTTT	CASSEAEAFF
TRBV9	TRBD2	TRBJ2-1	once	TGTGCCAGCAGCGGCCGGGAGGGTGAGCAGTTCTTC	CASSGREGEQFF
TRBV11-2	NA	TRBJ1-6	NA	TGTGCCAGCAGCTTCGGACGGGAAAATTCCCCCCTCCACTTT	CASSFGRENSPLHF
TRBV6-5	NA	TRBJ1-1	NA	TGTGCCAGCAGTTACTCAAGGGGACTGAACACTGAAGCTTTCTTT	CASSYSRGLNTEAFF
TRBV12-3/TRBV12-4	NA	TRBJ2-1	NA	TGTGCCAGCAGTTTAGGATCCTTCAATGAGCAGTTCTTC	CASSLGSFNEQFF